These 25 T cell receptor beta chains share one sample of origin, sequenced in a study of Ad26.COV2.S vaccination and SARS-CoV-2 variants. Treatment meaning: around 19 received Ad26.COV2.S at low or high dose, single or two shots; a few received placebo; per-sample allocation not given. Samples were taken on day 63 after the first vaccine or placebo injection. The assay was immunoSEQ multiplex PCR, and TCRdb's table has in-frame clones only and misses some. This table holds fewer than 500,000 clones, roughly 91% found once. Sample: peripheral blood, taken in a trial of Ad26.COV2.S vaccine versus placebo. These receptors were taken from a person between 18 and 60 years old who received the Ad26.COV2.S COVID-19 vaccine or a placebo.

The CDR3 nucleotides read TGCAGCGTTGGGCCTGGCCTTGGCGAGCAGTTCTTC. Translated, it gives CSVGPGLGEQFF. The rearrangement links TRBV29-1 to TRBJ2-1, with D hard to call. V lost 4 bases and J 10 bases, leaving 14 bases between the germline ends. The CDR3 length is 12 residues. The V gene's germline CDR1 is SQVTM and CDR2 ANQGSEA.

The chain has TRBV19 and TRBJ1-5, with 9 bases lining up with TRBD1. CDR1 and CDR2 (germline): LNHDA, SQIVND (reference sequence). The CDR3 consists of 18 residues. With V trimmed by 1 base and J by 3 bases, 10 bases remained unmatched. CDR3 loop: CASSIVGTGSVNNQPQHF. CDR3 coding DNA: TGTGCCAGTAGTATAGTGGGGACAGGGAGTGTAAACAATCAGCCCCAGCATTTT. Using reference TRBV19 and TRBJ1-5 for the parts outside the CDR3, the full variable domain is DGGITQSPKYLFRKEGQNVTLSCEQNLNHDAMYWYRQDPGQGLRLIYYSQIVNDFQKGDIAEGYSVSREKKESFPLTVTSAQKNPTAFYLCASSIVGTGSVNNQPQHFGDGTRLSIL.

V is TRBV10-2 and J is TRBJ2-3; D possibly corresponds to TRBD2 (6 bases). There are 16 residues in the CDR3. The V gene's germline CDR1 is WSHSY and CDR2 SAAADI. V was clipped by 4 bases and J by 0 bases, with 14 bases between them. The CDR3 loop is CASSGGRGKSTDTQYF. CDR3 coding DNA: TGCGCCAGCAGTGGAGGGCGGGGCAAAAGCACAGATACGCAGTATTTT.

The chain links TRBV19 to TRBJ2-1; 11 bases match TRBD2. Germline-derived CDR1 and CDR2 are LNHDA and SQIVND (reference sequence). This CDR3 is 16 amino acids long. Unmatched junction bases numbered 9, after V lost 4 bases and J lost 7 bases. This CDR3 is CASSTGRGLAENEQFF. The CDR3 nucleotides are TGTGCCAGTAGTACCGGCCGGGGACTAGCGGAGAATGAGCAGTTCTTC.

This clone appeared once. The J gene is TRBJ1-2, the V gene TRBV27; 8 bases align to TRBD1. This CDR3 is 15 amino acids long. CDR1 MNHEY and CDR2 SMNVEV come from the germline V gene (reference sequence). Losses at the gene ends were 0 bases for V and 14 bases for J; bases not matched to a gene: 14. The CDR3: CASSLSGYKTGGDTF. Here the CDR3 DNA reads TGTGCCAGCAGTTTATCGGGCTATAAAACAGGGGGGGATACCTTC.

The chain links TRBV4-2 to TRBJ1-4, with 9 bases matching TRBD1. J gave up 0 bases and V 2 bases, and 19 bases lay outside the gene matches. Germline CDR1 LGHNA, CDR2 YNFKEQ. The CDR3 spans 22 residues. The CDR3 spells CASSQPHMGGGQGFATNEKLFF. Here the CDR3 DNA reads TGTGCCAGCAGCCAACCCCACATGGGGGGAGGACAGGGGTTTGCAACTAATGAAAAACTGTTTTTT.

The chain has TRBV28 and TRBJ1-1; 8 positions agree with TRBD1. Germline CDR1 MDHEN, CDR2 SYDVKM. The CDR3 spans 14 residues. V shed 0 bases and J 3 bases; nucleotides not matched to a gene: 0. The CDR3 region is CASSLWTGDTEAFF. The CDR3 DNA reads as TGTGCCAGCAGTTTATGGACAGGGGACACTGAAGCTTTCTTT.

V is TRBV5-6 and J is TRBJ2-2; TRBD1 aligns across 7 bases. Germline V gene sequence: CDR1 SGHDT, CDR2 YYEEEE. The CDR3 is 13 amino acids. Unmatched junction bases numbered 2, after V lost 3 bases and J lost 6 bases. The CDR3 spells CASSSQGAGELFF. CDR3 nucleotide sequence: TGTGCCAGCAGCTCTCAGGGGGCCGGGGAGCTGTTTTTT.

This chain's CDR3 is CASSRVAAGVDEQYF. In DNA, the CDR3 is TGTGCCAGCTCCAGGGTGGCAGCTGGCGTCGACGAGCAGTACTTC. The chain links TRBV27 to TRBJ2-7; weak D call: TRBD1 (5 bases). Germline CDR1 reads MNHEY; CDR2 reads SMNVEV (reference sequence). This CDR3 has 15 residues. V lost 8 bases and J 5 bases, leaving 22 bases between the germline ends.

This clone was found once. The genes are TRBV6-6 and TRBJ2-5, with 11 bases that match TRBD1. V lost 6 bases, J lost 5 bases, and 8 bases stayed unmatched. The CDR3 is made up of 15 amino acids. In germline, CDR1 is MNHNY, CDR2 SVGAGI (reference sequence). CDR3 in amino acids: CASSSGQGVWETQYF. As DNA, the CDR3 is TGTGCCAGCAGCTCGGGACAGGGGGTTTGGGAGACCCAGTACTTC.

CDR3 region: CASWPGLGETQYF. CDR3 nucleotides: TGTGCCAGCTGGCCAGGGCTGGGAGAGACCCAGTACTTC. V usage is TRBV28 and J usage is TRBJ2-5, with D possibly TRBD1 on 5 matching bases. V was pared by 8 bases and J by 4 bases, with 14 bases between. Germline CDR1 reads MDHEN; CDR2 reads SYDVKM. CDR3 length equals 13 residues.

The chain combines TRBV5-4 with TRBJ2-1; the match to TRBD2 covers 7 bases. In germline, CDR1 is SGHNT, CDR2 YYREEE (reference sequence). The V and J ends lost 2 bases and 0 bases, in that order; junction bases with no gene match: 8. The CDR3 length is 17 residues. The CDR3 nucleotides read TGTGCCAGCAGCTTATCTCAGGGAGGGGTCTCCTACAATGAGCAGTTCTTC. This translates into CASSLSQGGVSYNEQFF. Together with reference TRBV5-4 and TRBJ2-1, the CDR3 gives the full variable domain: ETGVTQSPTHLIKTRGQQVTLRCSSQSGHNTVSWYQQALGQGPQFIFQYYREEENGRGNFPPRFSGLQFPNYSSELNVNALELDDSALYLCASSLSQGGVSYNEQFFGPGTRLTVL.

This rearrangement joins TRBV27 to TRBJ2-3; D not resolved. V was pared by 6 bases and J by 1 base, with 11 bases between. The germline CDR1 and CDR2 sequences are MNHEY and SMNVEV (reference sequence). The CDR3 spans 14 residues. This CDR3 is CASSLDWGTDTQYF. The CDR3 nucleotides read TGTGCCAGCAGCCTCGATTGGGGCACAGATACGCAGTATTTT.

In its sample, this clone was seen once. Other DNA sequences in the sample encode the same CDR3. The chain employs TRBV27 and TRBJ1-6, with D uncertain. Germline V CDR1 and CDR2: MNHEY, SMNVEV (reference sequence). Trimming pared 6 bases from V and 0 bases from J, leaving 9 bases between. This CDR3 comprises 15 residues. CDR3 DNA: TGTGCCAGCAGCCCCCCCCGCTCCTATAATTCACCCCTCCACTTT. It specifies CASSPPRSYNSPLHF.

The chain carries TRBV7-9 and TRBJ2-3, with TRBD1 matching over 10 bases. Germline values: CDR1 SEHNR, CDR2 FQNEAQ (reference sequence). The CDR3 is made up of 16 amino acids. The V gene end was trimmed by 4 bases and the J gene end by 3 bases; junction bases not matched to a gene: 7. The CDR3 region has the DNA TGTGCCAGCAGCTCGACAGGGGGCTGGTTTACAGATACGCAGTATTTT. Encoded protein: CASSSTGGWFTDTQYF.

This clone was recorded a few times. The chain couples TRBV24-1 to TRBJ2-2; TRBD1 might be the D (6 bases). The CDR3 sequence is 15 residues long. Trimming shortened V by 4 bases and J by 1 base, and 9 bases separated the two germline ends. The germline V gene encodes CDR1 KGHDR and CDR2 SFDVKD. The CDR3 sequence: CATSEARGNTGELFF. In nucleotides, the CDR3 is TGTGCCACCAGTGAGGCCAGGGGGAACACCGGGGAGCTGTTTTTT.

This sequence joins TRBV9 and TRBJ1-4; perhaps TRBD1 as D (5 bases). This CDR3 is built from 16 residues. Trimming left V 3 bases short and J 4 bases short, with 16 bases between. Germline V gives CDR1 SGDLS, CDR2 YYNGEE. The CDR3: CASSAGWGMGNEKLFF. The DNA for the CDR3 is TGTGCCAGCAGCGCCGGATGGGGGATGGGTAATGAAAAACTGTTTTTT. Complete variable domain (other parts from reference TRBV9 and TRBJ1-4): DSGVTQTPKHLITATGQRVTLRCSPRSGDLSVYWYQQSLDQGLQFLIQYYNGEERAKGNILERFSAQQFPDLHSELNLSSLELGDSALYFCASSAGWGMGNEKLFFGSGTQLSVL.

The V and J genes are TRBV29-1 and TRBJ2-5; 8 nucleotides agree with TRBD1. Trimming took 8 bases from V and 5 from J; bases not matched to a gene: 7. In germline, CDR1 is SQVTM, CDR2 ANQGSEA. This CDR3 is 12 amino acids long. CDR3 DNA: TGCAGCCAACAGGGGGACAGGGAGACCCAGTACTTC. It yields the protein CSQQGDRETQYF. Drawing the rest from reference TRBV29-1 and TRBJ2-5, the complete variable domain is SAVISQKPSRDICQRGTSLTIQCQVDSQVTMMFWYRQQPGQSLTLIATANQGSEATYESGFVIDKFPISRPNLTFSTLTVSNMSPEDSSIYLCSQQGDRETQYFGPGTRLLVL.

The chain combines TRBV5-1 with TRBJ2-2, with unresolved D. In germline, CDR1 is SGHRS, CDR2 YFSETQ. Trimming took 1 base from V and 1 from J, leaving 8 bases between them. The CDR3 runs 15 residues. Here the CDR3 reads CASSLRLGNTGELFF. The CDR3 DNA sequence: TGCGCCAGCAGCTTGCGTCTTGGGAACACCGGGGAGCTGTTTTTT.

The V and J genes are TRBV11-2 and TRBJ2-1, with TRBD2 as a possible D gene (5 bases). Germline V gene sequence: CDR1 SGHAT, CDR2 FQNNGV. V was clipped by 5 bases and J by 10 bases, with 15 bases between them. The CDR3 length is 13 residues. The CDR3 DNA sequence: TGTGCCAGCAGCCCAGCGGTATTTGAGGAGCAGTTCTTC. Amino acid sequence: CASSPAVFEEQFF.

This clone appeared a single time. The rearrangement links TRBV7-9 to TRBJ2-5; D may be TRBD2 (6 bases). The CDR3 length is 16 residues. CDR1 and CDR2 (germline): SEHNR, FQNEAQ (reference sequence). The ends were cut back, 5 bases at V and 3 bases at J, with 19 bases in the middle. This CDR3 is CASSIVTSGLEETQYF. The CDR3 DNA is TGTGCCAGCAGCATAGTAACTTCGGGACTCGAAGAGACCCAGTACTTC.

The chain employs TRBV9 and TRBJ2-7, with D possibly matching TRBD2 (5 bases). Trimming removed 0 bases from V and 3 bases from J, with 10 bases in between. The CDR3 extends over 14 amino acids. Per the germline V gene, CDR1 is SGDLS and CDR2 is YYNGEE. Written as DNA, the CDR3 is TGTGCCAGCAGCGTAGGCCAGCGGTTCTACGAGCAGTACTTC. Protein product: CASSVGQRFYEQYF.

This sequence joins TRBV21-1 and TRBJ2-7. TRBV21-1 is tagged as a pseudogene. CDR3 length: 17 amino acids. The CDR3 sequence: CASSKRGTGIRFYEQYF. The CDR3 nucleotides are TGTGCCAGCAGCAAAAGGGGTACGGGGATTAGGTTCTACGAGCAGTACTTC.

V and J are TRBV18 and TRBJ2-2; D possibly corresponds to TRBD1 (6 bases). V gave up 10 bases and J gave up 3 bases, with 21 bases separating them. The CDR3 totals 16 residues. Germline V lookup: CDR1 KGHSH, CDR2 LQKENI. In DNA form, the CDR3 reads TGTGCCACCCAGGGGACCGATGATTGGGACACCGGGGAGCTGTTTTTT. Translating it yields CATQGTDDWDTGELFF.

The chain employs TRBV18 and TRBJ2-1; no clear D. CDR1 and CDR2 from the germline V gene are KGHSH and LQKENI. This CDR3 comprises 11 residues. V lost 3 bases and J lost 9, with 6 bases in between. CDR3 DNA: TGTGCCAGCTCACCCCCACCTGAGCAGTTCTTC. Residues: CASSPPPEQFF.